This T cell receptor beta chain is from a study of control samples from healthy donors and cancer patients. Here immunoSEQ multiplex PCR was the method, and the copy in TCRdb shows in-frame clones only, minus some. This table holds 150,000 to 200,000 clones, roughly 88% found once. This clone was detected once. Germline loops: CDR1 MDHEN, CDR2 SYDVKM. This CDR3 is built from 18 residues. V shed 5 bases, J shed 0 bases, and the junction held 9 bases outside the gene matches. Sequencing was performed on blood. The rearrangement links TRBV28 to TRBJ1-3; 11 bases map to TRBD1. The origin of this receptor is a man aged 18 to 29 in good health. CDR3 nucleotide sequence: TGTGCCAGCAGTGGGTGGGACAGGGGGATAATCTCTGGAAACACCATATATTTT. Translating gives CASSGWDRGIISGNTIYF.